This record looks at one TCR beta chain sequence and its context. Its matching antigen is unknown. This sample was taken from a study of blood T cells in healthy people across ages. Regarding the study as a whole: Unsorted PBMCs prevented conclusive naive versus antigen-experienced comparison. Getting older went along with TCR beta diversity per million T cells dropping roughly linearly.

The V and J ends lost 5 bases and 0 bases, in that order; junction bases with no gene match: 4. The CDR3 contains 16 residues. Through a sample-barcoded 5' primer and a J-beta primer mix, a second PCR was run for about 6 to 12 cycles. From the 5' RACE reads, TCRdb called clonotypes with MiXCR, one entry per CDR3 protein. The table includes about 1.6 million distinct CDR3 sequences, 34% detected once. This chain links TRBV12-3 or TRBV12-4 with TRBJ2-2; TRBD2 aligns across 9 bases. Sequenced material: blood. This sequence originates from a woman younger than 45 in good health. The CDR3 is CASSQTSGTNTGELFF. In DNA form, the CDR3 reads TGTGCCAGCAGTCAGACTAGCGGAACGAACACCGGGGAGCTGTTTTTT.